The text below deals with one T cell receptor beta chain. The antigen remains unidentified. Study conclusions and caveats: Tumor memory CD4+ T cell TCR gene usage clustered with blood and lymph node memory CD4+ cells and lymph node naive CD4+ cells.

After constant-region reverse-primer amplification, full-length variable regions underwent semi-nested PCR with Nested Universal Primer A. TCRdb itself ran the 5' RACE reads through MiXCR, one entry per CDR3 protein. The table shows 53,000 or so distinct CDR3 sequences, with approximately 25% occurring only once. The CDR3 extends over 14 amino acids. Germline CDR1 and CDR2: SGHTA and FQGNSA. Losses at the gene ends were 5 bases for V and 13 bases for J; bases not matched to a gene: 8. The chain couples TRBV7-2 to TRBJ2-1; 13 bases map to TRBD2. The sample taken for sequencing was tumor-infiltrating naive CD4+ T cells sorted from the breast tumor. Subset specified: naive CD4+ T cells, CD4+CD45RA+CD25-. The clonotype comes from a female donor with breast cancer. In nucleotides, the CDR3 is TGTGCCAGCAGCCCTACACTAGCGGGAGGGTTCCAGTTCTTC. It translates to CASSPTLAGGFQFF.